A selection of T cell receptor beta chains follows, all from one sample in a study of type 1 regulatory T cells. These receptors have no known antigen. TCRdb re-called the reads through MiXCR, storing one row per CDR3 protein. The sample lists approximately 6,000 distinct CDR3 sequences; roughly 34% were seen once. The sample taken for sequencing was cultured type 1 regulatory T (Tr1) cells, either the whole culture or a sorted fraction (not recorded which). Source of these receptors: a human donor in good health. CDR3s leave out the opening cysteine and the closing phenylalanine or tryptophan. The order of the fields is J gene, V gene, clone size, CDR3 protein. Not all rows give a size; the values are once, few, many and, for expanded clones, a class.

J: TRBJ2-7; V: TRBV3-1; size: medium-sized; CDR3: ASKAGGATYEQY
J: TRBJ2-5; V: TRBV29-1; size: -; CDR3: SALPVYETQY
J: TRBJ2-1; V: TRBV5-1; size: few; CDR3: ASSLTGTSGTNEQF
J: TRBJ2-3; V: TRBV9; size: -; CDR3: ASSVVPPHRGANTQY
J: TRBJ1-1; V: TRBV3-1; size: -; CDR3: ASSQARGGTEAF
J: TRBJ2-7; V: TRBV6-5; size: -; CDR3: ASRGQGRGYEQY
J: TRBJ2-2; V: TRBV7-8; size: few; CDR3: ASSTIQGDRGGELF
J: TRBJ2-3; V: TRBV7-9; size: large; CDR3: ASLRDASTDTQY
J: TRBJ1-1; V: TRBV7-2; size: few; CDR3: ASSLANMGQKAF
J: TRBJ2-6; V: TRBV6-6; size: large; CDR3: ASRDSSGANVLT
J: TRBJ2-1; V: TRBV4-1; size: -; CDR3: ASSQDHGSAYNEQF
J: TRBJ1-1; V: TRBV4-2; size: few; CDR3: ASSPWTGDMNTEAF
J: TRBJ2-2; V: TRBV11-2; size: few; CDR3: ASSLVASGGTGELF
J: TRBJ2-1; V: TRBV20-1; size: -; CDR3: SATTNIYNEQF
J: TRBJ2-1; V: TRBV7-9; size: medium-sized; CDR3: ASSPGTGVGEQF